One sample yielded the 9 T cell receptor beta chains listed below, sequenced in a study of OX40 agonist ivuxolimab in advanced cancers. To prepare the library, the immunoSEQ multiplex PCR assay was applied. In TCRdb, the immuneACCESS table is reduced to in-frame sequences with V and J assigned. These tables do not hold every clone; where another copy was compared, an unresolved V gene accounts for under half, and the others remain unexplained. The sample has about 150,000 clones on record, 94% of them singletons. The ten largest clones take up around 0.31% of the sample. The sequencing used CD4+ or CD8+ T cells sorted from blood, collected in a trial of the OX40 agonist ivuxolimab. These TCRs come from an adult with an advanced solid tumor such as melanoma, head and neck, liver or kidney cancer.

The rearrangement links TRBV18 to TRBJ2-1, with TRBD2 matching over 7 bases. V trimming: 2 bases; J trimming: 16 bases; junction bases outside the gene matches: 11. Germline lookup yields CDR1 KGHSH and CDR2 LQKENI. CDR3 length: 13 amino acids. CDR3 residues: CASSPSGRAGRFF. DNA for the CDR3: TGTGCCAGCTCACCATCAGGCCGAGCGGGACGTTTCTTC.

This chain links TRBV29-1 with TRBJ2-3; D is perhaps TRBD1 (8 bases). CDR1 and CDR2 (germline): SQVTM, ANQGSEA. V was cut by 5 bases and J by 4 bases, with 19 bases left in between. The CDR3 is 15 residues long. CDR3 DNA sequence: TGCAGCGTTACTCCAGGGGGCGGGGGCGCAGATACGCAGTATTTT. Protein sequence: CSVTPGGGGADTQYF.

Regarding this clone: Other DNA sequences of this sample code for an identical CDR3. The J gene is TRBJ1-1, the V gene TRBV6-5; 7 bases are shared with TRBD1. V shed 6 bases, J shed 1 base, and the junction held 5 bases outside the gene matches. The CDR3 has 14 residues. Germline loops: CDR1 MNHEY, CDR2 SVGAGI. CDR3 DNA: TGTGCCAGCAGCCAAAGGACAGGGAACACTGAAGCTTTCTTT. Amino acids: CASSQRTGNTEAFF.

V and J are TRBV5-6 and TRBJ1-3, with 12 bases fitting TRBD1. The CDR3 has 16 residues. V shed 4 bases and J 3 bases; nucleotides not matched to a gene: 5. Germline-derived CDR1 and CDR2 are SGHDT and YYEEEE. CDR3 coding DNA: TGTGCCAGCAGCCCCCGGGACAGGGGGCTTGGAAACACCATATATTTT. Translating gives CASSPRDRGLGNTIYF.

This clone was seen a few times. This chain uses TRBV5-4 with TRBJ1-2; TRBD1 matches at 9 bases. CDR1 is SGHNT and CDR2 is YYREEE in the germline V gene (reference sequence). This CDR3 has 17 residues. The junction had 16 bases not matched to a gene; V was cut back by 7 bases and J by 3 bases. The CDR3 region has the DNA TGTGCCAGCCGAAGGATGGAACAGGGGGCTGCCGACTATGGCTACACCTTC. Translating it yields CASRRMEQGAADYGYTF.

This chain uses TRBV4-3 with TRBJ2-7, with 8 positions matching TRBD2. Germline V gene sequence: CDR1 LGHNA, CDR2 YSLEER. V was pared by 1 base and J by 2 bases, with 7 bases of the junction left unmatched. The length of the CDR3 is 16 residues. As DNA, the CDR3 is TGCGCCAGCAGCCAAGGGGCTAGCGGGTTGCCCTACGAGCAGTACTTC. This codes for CASSQGASGLPYEQYF.

This sequence joins TRBV5-6 and TRBJ1-2; D gene uncertain. Germline V gives CDR1 SGHDT, CDR2 YYEEEE. V gave up 7 bases and J gave up 7 bases, with 14 bases separating them. This CDR3 contains 12 residues. The CDR3 bases are TGTGCCAGCCGCTATGGTCCTACTGGCTACACCTTC. Translated, it gives CASRYGPTGYTF.

The chain joins TRBV7-9 to TRBJ2-7; D uncertain. Germline-derived CDR1 and CDR2 are SEHNR and FQNEAQ (reference sequence). CDR3 length equals 11 residues. V was pared by 6 bases and J by 6 bases, with 9 bases between. Written as DNA, the CDR3 is TGTGCCAGCAGGCCCCCTGGCGAGCAGTACTTC. This sequence encodes CASRPPGEQYF.

This chain uses TRBV28 with TRBJ1-2; the D gene is possibly TRBD1 (5 bases). Deletions cut 6 bases from V and 2 bases from J, with 7 bases between. This CDR3 comprises 12 residues. Germline values: CDR1 MDHEN, CDR2 SYDVKM. CDR3 sequence reads: CASRSGNYGYTF. The CDR3, as DNA: TGTGCCAGCAGGTCAGGGAACTATGGCTACACCTTC.